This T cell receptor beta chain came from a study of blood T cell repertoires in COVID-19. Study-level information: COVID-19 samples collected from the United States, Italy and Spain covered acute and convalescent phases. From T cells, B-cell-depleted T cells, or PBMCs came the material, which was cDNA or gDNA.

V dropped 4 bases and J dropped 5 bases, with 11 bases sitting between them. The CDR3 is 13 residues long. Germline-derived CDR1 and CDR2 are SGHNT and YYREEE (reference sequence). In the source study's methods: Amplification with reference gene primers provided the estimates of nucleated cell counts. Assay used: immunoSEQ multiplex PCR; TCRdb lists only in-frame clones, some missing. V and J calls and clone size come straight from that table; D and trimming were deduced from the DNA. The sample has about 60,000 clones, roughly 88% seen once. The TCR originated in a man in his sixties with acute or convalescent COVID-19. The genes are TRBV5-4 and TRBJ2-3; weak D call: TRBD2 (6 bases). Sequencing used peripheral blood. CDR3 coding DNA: TGTGCCAGCAGCCCAAAGGGAGGAGATACGCAGTATTTT. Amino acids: CASSPKGGDTQYF.